This TCR beta chain stems from a study of monozygotic twins with inflammatory bowel disease. Study findings and constraints: Findings did not support one strong IBD-associated signal or clonotype. Added variability in patient repertoires may stem from differing immunosuppressive treatments. T cell subtypes were not distinguishable in this analysis. IBD patients, compared with healthy twins, shared fewer clonotypes with others (especially with disease activity).

TCRdb re-called the 5' RACE reads and gives one entry per CDR3 protein, without DNA. Recorded here are some 400,000 distinct CDR3 sequences; the top ten clones represent roughly 2.3%. Regarding this clonotype: The antigen is unknown.

Sequenced: blood. This clonotype was sampled from a human donor with ulcerative colitis or Crohn's disease, or a healthy co-twin of an affected twin (not recorded which).

The CDR3 loop is CAISESGGISGEQFF. The chain employs TRBV10-3 and TRBJ2-1; TCRdb lists TRBD2, though no DNA is available to test this call. This CDR3 is built from 15 residues. Germline-derived CDR1 and CDR2 are ENHRY and SYGVKD.